Here is one TCR beta chain with its context. Its antigen is not known. These data come from a study of T-cell memory formation after mild COVID-19. TCRdb fed the 5' RACE reads into MiXCR, producing one record per CDR3 protein. The table records about 180,000 distinct CDR3 sequences, around 20% of them present only once. The study, taken as a whole, reports: Pre-infection memory held some responding clones, suggesting pre-existing cross-reactive T cells responded.

CDR1 is SGHTS and CDR2 is YDEGEE in the germline V gene. Trimming removed 2 bases at V and 7 bases at J, with 7 bases between. The CDR3 runs 13 residues. Sequences were obtained from PBMCs or a T cell subset sorted from them (not recorded which). The genes are TRBV5-8 and TRBJ1-6; D gene unclear. The receptor's source is a man between 18 and 35 years old who had mild COVID-19 (a few samples of this study predate the infection). Cell type and time point are not known. CDR3 loop: CASSFTKNSPLHF. CDR3 in DNA: TGTGCCAGCAGCTTCACGAAAAATTCACCCCTCCACTTT.